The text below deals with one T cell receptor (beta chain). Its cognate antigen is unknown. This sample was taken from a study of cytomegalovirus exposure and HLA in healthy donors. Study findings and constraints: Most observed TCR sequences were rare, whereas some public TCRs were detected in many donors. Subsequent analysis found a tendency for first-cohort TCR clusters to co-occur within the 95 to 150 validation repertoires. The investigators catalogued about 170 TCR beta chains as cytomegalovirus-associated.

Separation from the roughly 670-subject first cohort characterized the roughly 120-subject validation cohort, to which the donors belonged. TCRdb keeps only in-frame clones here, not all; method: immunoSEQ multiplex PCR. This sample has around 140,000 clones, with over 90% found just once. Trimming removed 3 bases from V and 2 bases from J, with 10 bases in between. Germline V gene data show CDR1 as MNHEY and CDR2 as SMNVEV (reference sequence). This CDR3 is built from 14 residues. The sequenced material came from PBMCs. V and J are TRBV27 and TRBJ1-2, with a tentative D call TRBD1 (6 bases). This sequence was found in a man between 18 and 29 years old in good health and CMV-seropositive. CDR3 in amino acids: CASSFHDRNYGYTF. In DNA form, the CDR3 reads TGTGCCAGCAGTTTCCATGACAGGAACTATGGCTACACCTTC.